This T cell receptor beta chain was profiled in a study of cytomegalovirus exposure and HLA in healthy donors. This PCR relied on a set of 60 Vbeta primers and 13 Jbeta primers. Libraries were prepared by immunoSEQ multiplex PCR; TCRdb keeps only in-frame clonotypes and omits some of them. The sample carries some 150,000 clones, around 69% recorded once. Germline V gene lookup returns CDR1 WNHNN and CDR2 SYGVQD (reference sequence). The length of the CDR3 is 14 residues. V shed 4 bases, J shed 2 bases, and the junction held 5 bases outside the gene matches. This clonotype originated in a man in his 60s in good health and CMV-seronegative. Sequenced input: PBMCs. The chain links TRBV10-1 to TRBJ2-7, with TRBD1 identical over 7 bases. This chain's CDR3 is CASSGQGTAYEQYF. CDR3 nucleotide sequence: TGCGCCAGCAGTGGTCAAGGGACAGCCTACGAGCAGTACTTC.